This T cell receptor beta chain was profiled in a study of response to subunit inactivated influenza vaccine. TCRdb reanalysed the RT-PCR reads using MiXCR and keeps one entry per CDR3 protein. The sample comprises under 200,000 distinct CDR3 sequences, 12% of which are singletons, and 25% to 35% rests with the top ten. This clonotype showed up just a few times. Its target is not known. Findings of the study overall: Each seasonal influenza vaccination, the authors suggested, recruits few new T cells.

The CDR3 has 14 residues. V dropped 6 bases and J dropped 4 bases, with 13 bases sitting between them. The sample was also linked to a second study, of T cells expressing NK-cell markers. That paper adds: As the method of synthesis, 5'RACE template switching with UMIs yielded TCR beta cDNA. Seven of eight sequenced donors tested HCMV-seropositive; one tested seronegative. Top CD8+ clonotypes included the dominant CD3+CD56+NKG2C+ clonotypes in 5 or 6 donors. The CD3+CD56-NKG2C+ fraction of several donors was also led by these clonotypes.

The chain couples TRBV12-3 or TRBV12-4 to TRBJ1-5, with D possibly TRBD1 on 6 matching bases. The sample was CD8+ T cells sorted from PBMCs, taken about 13 days after vaccination. This receptor was taken from a man between 45 and 60 years old who received an inactivated influenza vaccine. Written as DNA, the CDR3 is TGTGCCAGCAGGAGGAGAGGACAGAATCAGCCCCAGCATTTT. Protein sequence: CASRRRGQNQPQHF.